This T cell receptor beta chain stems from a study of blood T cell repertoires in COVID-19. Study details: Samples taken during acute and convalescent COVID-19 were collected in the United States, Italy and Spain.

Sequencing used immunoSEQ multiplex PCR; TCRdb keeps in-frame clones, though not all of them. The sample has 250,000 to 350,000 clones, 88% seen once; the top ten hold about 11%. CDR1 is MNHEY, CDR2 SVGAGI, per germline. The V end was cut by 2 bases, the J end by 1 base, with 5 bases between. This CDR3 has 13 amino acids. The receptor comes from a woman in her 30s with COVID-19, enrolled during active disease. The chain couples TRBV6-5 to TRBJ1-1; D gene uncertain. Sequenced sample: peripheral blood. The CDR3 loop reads CASSYEQNTEAFF. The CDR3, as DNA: TGTGCCAGCAGTTACGAACAGAACACTGAAGCTTTCTTT.